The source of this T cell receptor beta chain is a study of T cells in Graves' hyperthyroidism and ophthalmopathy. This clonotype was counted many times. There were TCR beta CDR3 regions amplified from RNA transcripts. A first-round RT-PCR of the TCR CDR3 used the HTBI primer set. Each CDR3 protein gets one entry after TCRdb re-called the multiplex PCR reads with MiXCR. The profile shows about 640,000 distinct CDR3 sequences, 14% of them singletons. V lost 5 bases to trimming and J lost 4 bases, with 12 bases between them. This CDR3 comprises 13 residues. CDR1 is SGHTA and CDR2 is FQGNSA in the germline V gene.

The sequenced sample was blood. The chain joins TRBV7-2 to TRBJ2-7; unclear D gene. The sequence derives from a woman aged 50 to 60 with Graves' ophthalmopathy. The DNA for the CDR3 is TGTGCCAGCAGCATCCGGAACCAATACGAGCAGTACTTC. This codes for CASSIRNQYEQYF.